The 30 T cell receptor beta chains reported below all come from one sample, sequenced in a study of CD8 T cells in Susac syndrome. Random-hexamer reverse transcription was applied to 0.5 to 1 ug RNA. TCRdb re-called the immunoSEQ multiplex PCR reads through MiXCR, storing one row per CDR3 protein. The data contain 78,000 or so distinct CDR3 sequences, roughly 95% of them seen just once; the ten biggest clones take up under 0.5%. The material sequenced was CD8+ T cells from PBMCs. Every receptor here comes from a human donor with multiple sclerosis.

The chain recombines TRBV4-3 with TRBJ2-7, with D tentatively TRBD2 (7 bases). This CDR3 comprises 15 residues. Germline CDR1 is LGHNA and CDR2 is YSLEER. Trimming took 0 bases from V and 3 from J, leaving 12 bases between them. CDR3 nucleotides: TGCGCCAGCAGCCAAGATAGGGGGGGGCTCTACGAGCAGTACTTC. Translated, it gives CASSQDRGGLYEQYF.

This chain's CDR3 is CASKYQVTSGEDTQYF. CDR3 coding DNA: TGTGCCAGCAAATACCAGGTCACTAGCGGGGAAGATACGCAGTATTTT. V and J are TRBV6-1 and TRBJ2-3; 10 bases agree with TRBD2. Losses at the gene ends were 7 bases for V and 5 bases for J; bases not matched to a gene: 12. Germline V gives CDR1 MNHNS, CDR2 SASEGT. CDR3 length equals 16 residues.

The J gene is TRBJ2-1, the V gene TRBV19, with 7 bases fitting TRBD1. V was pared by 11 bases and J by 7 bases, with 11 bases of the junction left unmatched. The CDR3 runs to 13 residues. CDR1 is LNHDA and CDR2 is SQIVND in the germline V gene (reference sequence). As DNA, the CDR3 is TGTGCCTCCAATGAAGGGGGCTTGAATGAGCAGTTCTTC. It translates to CASNEGGLNEQFF.

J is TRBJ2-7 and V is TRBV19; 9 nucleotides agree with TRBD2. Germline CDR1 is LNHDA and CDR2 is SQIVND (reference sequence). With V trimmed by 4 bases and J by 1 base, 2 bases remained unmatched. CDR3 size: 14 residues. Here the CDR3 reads CASSTSGASYEQYF. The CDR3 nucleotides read TGTGCCAGTAGTACTAGCGGGGCGTCCTACGAGCAGTACTTC.

The CDR3 loop reads CASSPIGTADYEQYF. In DNA, the CDR3 is TGTGCCAGCAGTCCTATCGGGACGGCGGATTACGAGCAGTACTTC. J is TRBJ2-7 and V is TRBV12-3 or TRBV12-4; tentatively, D is TRBD1 or TRBD2 (5 bases each). Trimming removed 5 bases at V and 4 bases at J, with 18 bases between. CDR3 length: 15 amino acids.

CDR3 bases: TGTGCCAGCAGCCCTACGTACAATGAGCAGTTCTTC. It is translated as CASSPTYNEQFF. V gene TRBV7-2 combines with J gene TRBJ2-1, with D unresolved. The V end lost 5 bases, the J end lost 4 bases, and 6 bases lay between the germline ends. The CDR3 contains 12 residues. CDR1 is SGHTA and CDR2 is FQGNSA in the germline V gene.

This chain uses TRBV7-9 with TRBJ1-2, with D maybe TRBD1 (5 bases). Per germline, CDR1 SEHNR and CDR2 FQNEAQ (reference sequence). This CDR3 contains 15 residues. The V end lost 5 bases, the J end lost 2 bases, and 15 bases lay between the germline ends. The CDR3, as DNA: TGTGCCAGCAGCAACTCGACAGCTTTCAACTATGGCTACACCTTC. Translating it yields CASSNSTAFNYGYTF.

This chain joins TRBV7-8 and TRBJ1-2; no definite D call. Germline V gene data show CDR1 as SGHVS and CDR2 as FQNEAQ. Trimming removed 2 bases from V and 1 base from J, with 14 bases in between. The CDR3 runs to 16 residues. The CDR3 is CASSLSLRGDNYGYTF. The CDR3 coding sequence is TGTGCCAGCAGCTTATCCCTCCGTGGCGATAACTATGGCTACACCTTC. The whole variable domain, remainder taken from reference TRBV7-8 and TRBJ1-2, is GAGVSQSPRYKVAKRGQDVALRCDPISGHVSLFWYQQALGQGPEFLTYFQNEAQLDKSGLPSDRFFAERPEGSVSTLKIQRTQQEDSAVYLCASSLSLRGDNYGYTFGSGTRLTVV.

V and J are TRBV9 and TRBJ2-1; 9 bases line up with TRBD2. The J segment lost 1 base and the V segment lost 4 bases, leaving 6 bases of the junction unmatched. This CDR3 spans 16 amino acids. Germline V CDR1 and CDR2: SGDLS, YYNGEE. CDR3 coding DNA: TGTGCCAGCAGCTATAGCGGGAGAAGGTCCTACAATGAGCAGTTCTTC. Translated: CASSYSGRRSYNEQFF.

CDR3 bases: TGCAGCGTTGAAGAAAGGGCAGGGCTTAGCGAGCAGTACTTC. Protein product: CSVEERAGLSEQYF. The chain is built from TRBV29-1 and TRBJ2-7; TRBD1 might be the D (5 bases). V gave up 0 bases and J gave up 6 bases, with 15 bases separating them. CDR3 size: 14 residues. CDR1 and CDR2 (germline): SQVTM, ANQGSEA.

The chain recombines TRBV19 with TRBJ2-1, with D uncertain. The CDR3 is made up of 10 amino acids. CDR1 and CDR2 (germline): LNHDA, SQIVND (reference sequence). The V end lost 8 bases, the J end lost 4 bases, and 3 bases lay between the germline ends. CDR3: CASSYNEQFF. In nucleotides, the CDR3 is TGTGCCAGTTCGTACAATGAGCAGTTCTTC. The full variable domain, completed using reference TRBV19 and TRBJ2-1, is DGGITQSPKYLFRKEGQNVTLSCEQNLNHDAMYWYRQDPGQGLRLIYYSQIVNDFQKGDIAEGYSVSREKKESFPLTVTSAQKNPTAFYLCASSYNEQFFGPGTRLTVL.

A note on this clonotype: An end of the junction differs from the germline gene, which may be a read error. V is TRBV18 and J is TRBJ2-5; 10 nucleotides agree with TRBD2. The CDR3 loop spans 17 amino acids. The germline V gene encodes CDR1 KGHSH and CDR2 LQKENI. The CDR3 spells CASSPLLAGFNQEIQYF. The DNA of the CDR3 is TGTGCCAGCTCACCATTACTAGCGGGGTTCAACCAAGAGATCCAGTACTTC.

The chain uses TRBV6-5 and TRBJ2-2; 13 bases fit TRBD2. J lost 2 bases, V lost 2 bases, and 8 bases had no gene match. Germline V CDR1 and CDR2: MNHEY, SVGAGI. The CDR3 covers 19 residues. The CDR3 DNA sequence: TGTGCCAGCAGTTACGAACCGGGACTAGCGGGGCTCAACACCGGGGAGCTGTTTTTT. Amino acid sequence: CASSYEPGLAGLNTGELFF.

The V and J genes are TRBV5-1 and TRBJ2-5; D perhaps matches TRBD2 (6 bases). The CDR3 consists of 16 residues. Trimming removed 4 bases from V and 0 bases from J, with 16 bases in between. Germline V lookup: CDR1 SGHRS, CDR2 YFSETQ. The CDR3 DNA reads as TGCGCCAGCAGCGTTATTGGAGGGCCCGACCAAGAGACCCAGTACTTC. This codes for CASSVIGGPDQETQYF.

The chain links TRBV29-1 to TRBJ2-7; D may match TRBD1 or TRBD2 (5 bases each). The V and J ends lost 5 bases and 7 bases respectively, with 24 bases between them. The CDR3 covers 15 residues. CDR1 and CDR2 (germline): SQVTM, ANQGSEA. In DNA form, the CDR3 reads TGCAGCGTTTGGGCGACGCCTTCCAGGGAGAAGGAGCAGTACTTC. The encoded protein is CSVWATPSREKEQYF.

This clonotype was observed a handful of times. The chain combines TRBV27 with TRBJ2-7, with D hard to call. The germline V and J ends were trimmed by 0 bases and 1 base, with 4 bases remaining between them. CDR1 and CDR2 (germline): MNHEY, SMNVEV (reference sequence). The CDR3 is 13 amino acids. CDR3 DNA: TGTGCCAGCAGTTTATCGGAGTCCTACGAGCAGTACTTC. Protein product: CASSLSESYEQYF.

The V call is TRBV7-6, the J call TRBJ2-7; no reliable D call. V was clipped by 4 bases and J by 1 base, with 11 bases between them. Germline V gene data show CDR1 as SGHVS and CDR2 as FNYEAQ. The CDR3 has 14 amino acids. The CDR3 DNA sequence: TGTGCCAGCAGCTCTCAACCTCGATCCTACGAGCAGTACTTC. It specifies CASSSQPRSYEQYF.

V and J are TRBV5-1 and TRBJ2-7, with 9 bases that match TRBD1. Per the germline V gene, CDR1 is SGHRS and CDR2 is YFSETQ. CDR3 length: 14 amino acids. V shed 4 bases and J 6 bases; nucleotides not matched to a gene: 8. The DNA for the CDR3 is TGCGCCAGCAGCCCCGGGACAGGGCTCCTCGAGCAGTACTTC. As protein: CASSPGTGLLEQYF.

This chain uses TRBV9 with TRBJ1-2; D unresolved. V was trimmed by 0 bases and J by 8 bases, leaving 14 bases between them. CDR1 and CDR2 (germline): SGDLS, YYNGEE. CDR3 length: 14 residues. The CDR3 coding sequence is TGTGCCAGCAGCGTAGGCGGCCAGGCCAGCGGCTACACCTTC. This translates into CASSVGGQASGYTF.

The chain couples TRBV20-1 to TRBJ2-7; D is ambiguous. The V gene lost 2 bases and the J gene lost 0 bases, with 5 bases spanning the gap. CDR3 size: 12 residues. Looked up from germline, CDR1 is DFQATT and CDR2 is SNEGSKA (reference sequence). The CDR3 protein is CSARPTSYEQYF. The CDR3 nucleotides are TGCAGTGCTAGACCCACCTCCTACGAGCAGTACTTC.

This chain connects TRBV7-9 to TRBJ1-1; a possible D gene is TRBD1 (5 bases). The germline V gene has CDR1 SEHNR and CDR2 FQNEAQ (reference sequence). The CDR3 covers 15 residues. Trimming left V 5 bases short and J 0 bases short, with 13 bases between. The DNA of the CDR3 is TGTGCCAGCAGCGCCCTGTCGGGACTGAACACTGAAGCTTTCTTT. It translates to CASSALSGLNTEAFF.

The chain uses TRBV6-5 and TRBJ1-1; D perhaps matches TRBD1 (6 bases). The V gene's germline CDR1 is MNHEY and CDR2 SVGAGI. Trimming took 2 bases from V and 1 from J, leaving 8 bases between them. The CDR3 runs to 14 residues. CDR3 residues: CASSYGGANTEAFF. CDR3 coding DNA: TGTGCCAGCAGTTACGGGGGGGCGAACACTGAAGCTTTCTTT.

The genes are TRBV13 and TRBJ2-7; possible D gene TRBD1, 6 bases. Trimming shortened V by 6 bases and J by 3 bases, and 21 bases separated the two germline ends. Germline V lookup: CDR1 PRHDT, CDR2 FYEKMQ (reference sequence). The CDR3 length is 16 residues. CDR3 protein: CASRRIRRDTDYEQYF. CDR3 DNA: TGTGCCAGCAGAAGAATCCGCCGGGACACGGACTACGAGCAGTACTTC.

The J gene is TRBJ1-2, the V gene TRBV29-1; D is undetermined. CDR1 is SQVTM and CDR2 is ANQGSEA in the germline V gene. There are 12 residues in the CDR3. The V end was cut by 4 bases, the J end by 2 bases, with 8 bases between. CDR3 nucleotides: TGCAGCGTTGGACTCAGCAACTATGGCTACACCTTC. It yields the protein CSVGLSNYGYTF.

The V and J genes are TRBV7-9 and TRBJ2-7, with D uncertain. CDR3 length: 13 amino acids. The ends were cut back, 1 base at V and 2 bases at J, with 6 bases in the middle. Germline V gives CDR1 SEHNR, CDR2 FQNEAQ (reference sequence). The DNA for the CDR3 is TGTGCCAGCAGCTTAGACACCCCCTACGAGCAGTACTTC. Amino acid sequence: CASSLDTPYEQYF. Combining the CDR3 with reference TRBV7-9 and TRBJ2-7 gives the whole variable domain DTGVSQNPRHKITKRGQNVTFRCDPISEHNRLYWYRQTLGQGPEFLTYFQNEAQLEKSRLLSDRFSAERPKGSFSTLEIQRTEQGDSAMYLCASSLDTPYEQYFGPGTRLTVT.

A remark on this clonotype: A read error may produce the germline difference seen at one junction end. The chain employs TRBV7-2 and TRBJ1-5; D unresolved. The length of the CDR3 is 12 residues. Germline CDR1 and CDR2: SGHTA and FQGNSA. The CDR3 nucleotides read TGTGCCAGCACCTTAGGGAATCAGCCCCAGCATTTT. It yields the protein CASTLGNQPQHF.

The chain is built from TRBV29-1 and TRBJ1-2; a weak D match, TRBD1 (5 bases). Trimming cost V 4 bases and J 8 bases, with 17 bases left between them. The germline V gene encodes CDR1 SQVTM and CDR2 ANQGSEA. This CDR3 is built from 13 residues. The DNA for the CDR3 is TGCAGCGTTGTAGCCGGGACGAGTCGGGGCTACACCTTC. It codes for CSVVAGTSRGYTF.

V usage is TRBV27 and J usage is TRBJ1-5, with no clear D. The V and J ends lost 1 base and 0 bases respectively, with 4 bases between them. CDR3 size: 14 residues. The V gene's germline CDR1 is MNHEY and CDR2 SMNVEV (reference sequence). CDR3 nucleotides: TGTGCCAGCAGTTTATTGAGTAGCAATCAGCCCCAGCATTTT. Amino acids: CASSLLSSNQPQHF.

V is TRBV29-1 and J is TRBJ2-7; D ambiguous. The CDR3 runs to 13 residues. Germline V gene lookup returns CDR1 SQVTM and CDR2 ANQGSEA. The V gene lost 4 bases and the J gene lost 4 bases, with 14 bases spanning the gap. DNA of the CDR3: TGCAGCGTTGTTGGTAGCAGCATATACGAGCAGTACTTC. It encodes CSVVGSSIYEQYF.

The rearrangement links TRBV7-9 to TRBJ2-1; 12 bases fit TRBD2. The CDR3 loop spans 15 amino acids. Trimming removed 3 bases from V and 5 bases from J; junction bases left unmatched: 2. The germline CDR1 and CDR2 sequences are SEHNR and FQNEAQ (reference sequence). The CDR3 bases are TGTGCCAGCAGCTTTCCTAGCGGGAGGGACAATGAGCAGTTCTTC. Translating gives CASSFPSGRDNEQFF.